Reported below is one T cell receptor (beta chain). Its antigen is not known. TCRdb used MiXCR to reprocess the RACE reads, holding one entry per CDR3 protein. The table includes over 150,000 distinct CDR3 sequences, roughly 26% detected once. These data belong to a study of human T cells and chemical hapten exposure. Study information: Small differences in pooled library volume mainly drove the variation in TCR yields per sample. Study-level findings and limits: Donors had alopecia, so their immune response may differ from healthy people's.

Time point specified: patch test 3, about 24 weeks after DPC sensitization. This sample's treatment: therapeutic diphenylcyclopropenone sensitization with weekly scalp DPC. Unfractionated whole blood yielded total RNA. This receptor was obtained from a woman aged 18 to 35 with alopecia areata. Some clones in this sample may be carry-over from other donors' samples. Sequencing was performed on whole blood, taken in connection with sensitization to the hapten diphenylcyclopropenone (DPC).

CDR3 nucleotides: TGCAGTCGAAACATTCAGTACTTC. Its translation is CSRNIQYF. This chain uses TRBV20-1 with TRBJ2-4; D is unresolved. The CDR3 is made up of 8 amino acids. Deletions cut 8 bases from V and 6 bases from J, with 2 bases between. CDR1 is DFQATT and CDR2 is SNEGSKA in the germline V gene (reference sequence).